One sample yielded the 23 T cell receptor beta chains listed below, sequenced in a study of blood T cell repertoires in COVID-19. Sequencing used immunoSEQ multiplex PCR; TCRdb keeps in-frame clones, though not all of them. The table shows under 250,000 clones, with 70% to 90% occurring only once. Input material: peripheral blood. The receptor set was obtained from a man between 50 and 59 years old with COVID-19, enrolled during active disease.

This chain links TRBV19 with TRBJ2-1, with TRBD2 as a possible D gene (5 bases). The CDR3 covers 14 residues. Trimming took off 9 bases at V and 3 bases at J, with 15 bases between the two ends. Germline V gene data show CDR1 as LNHDA and CDR2 as SQIVND (reference sequence). The CDR3 DNA reads as TGTGCCAGCTCGGAGACTACCTACTACAATGAGCAGTTCTTC. Protein sequence: CASSETTYYNEQFF.

J is TRBJ2-3 and V is TRBV5-1; 13 nucleotides agree with TRBD2. Germline V gene lookup returns CDR1 SGHRS and CDR2 YFSETQ. The V gene end was trimmed by 3 bases and the J gene end by 2 bases; junction bases not matched to a gene: 9. This CDR3 spans 18 amino acids. The CDR3 nucleotides read TGCGCCAGCAGCTCCGGGACTAGCGGGGTCGAGCTCACAGATACGCAGTATTTT. Protein product: CASSSGTSGVELTDTQYF.

The V and J genes are TRBV28 and TRBJ2-7; D is ambiguous. The germline V and J ends were trimmed by 6 bases and 0 bases, with 15 bases remaining between them. Germline V lookup: CDR1 MDHEN, CDR2 SYDVKM. The CDR3 is 15 amino acids. The CDR3 sequence is CASSRQDIASYEQYF. The CDR3 coding sequence is TGTGCCAGCAGCCGCCAAGACATCGCCTCCTACGAGCAGTACTTC.

This clone was counted only a few times. The chain uses TRBV2 and TRBJ2-2; tentatively, D is TRBD1 (6 bases). The ends were cut back, 6 bases at V and 0 bases at J, with 17 bases in the middle. The CDR3 sequence is 17 residues long. Per germline, CDR1 SNHLY and CDR2 FYNNEI. Written as DNA, the CDR3 is TGTGCCAGCAGCGGAAAACAGGGAAGACCGAACACCGGGGAGCTGTTTTTT. Protein product: CASSGKQGRPNTGELFF.

V gene TRBV19 combines with J gene TRBJ1-2; D is undetermined. CDR1 is LNHDA, CDR2 SQIVND, per germline (reference sequence). Trimming removed 0 bases from V and 0 bases from J, with 11 bases in between. This CDR3 is built from 16 residues. CDR3 residues: CASSIDASVANYGYTF. The CDR3 DNA reads TGTGCCAGTAGTATAGATGCGTCGGTGGCTAACTATGGCTACACCTTC. Filled out from reference TRBV19 and TRBJ1-2, the complete variable domain reads DGGITQSPKYLFRKEGQNVTLSCEQNLNHDAMYWYRQDPGQGLRLIYYSQIVNDFQKGDIAEGYSVSREKKESFPLTVTSAQKNPTAFYLCASSIDASVANYGYTFGSGTRLTVV.

J is TRBJ2-5 and V is TRBV7-3, with D uncertain. This CDR3 is built from 14 residues. CDR1 and CDR2 from the germline V gene are SGHTA and FQGTGA. Trimming left V 5 bases short and J 5 bases short, with 15 bases between. The DNA of the CDR3 is TGTGCCAGCAGCCCTACGCCGGGTTACGAGACCCAGTACTTC. Translating it yields CASSPTPGYETQYF.

This rearrangement joins TRBV7-9 to TRBJ1-1; D ambiguous. V lost 0 bases to trimming and J lost 0 bases, with 5 bases between them. The CDR3 is 14 amino acids. CDR1 SEHNR and CDR2 FQNEAQ come from the germline V gene (reference sequence). CDR3 in DNA: TGTGCCAGCAGCTTAGCAGCCCTGAACACTGAAGCTTTCTTT. Protein: CASSLAALNTEAFF.

This clone appeared a few times. The V and J genes are TRBV29-1 and TRBJ1-1; a weak D match, TRBD1 (5 bases). Trimming stripped 8 bases from V and 1 base from J, with 14 bases between. CDR1 SQVTM and CDR2 ANQGSEA come from the germline V gene. The CDR3 has 13 amino acids. This CDR3 is CSPGHSTNTEAFF. CDR3 coding DNA: TGCAGCCCAGGACACTCGACGAACACTGAAGCTTTCTTT.

The chain joins TRBV27 to TRBJ1-5; tentative D call: TRBD1 (5 bases). Trimming took off 7 bases at V and 6 bases at J, with 16 bases between the two ends. The CDR3 sequence is 14 residues long. Germline CDR1 reads MNHEY; CDR2 reads SMNVEV (reference sequence). Here the CDR3 reads CASTPTGGSQPQHF. The CDR3 bases are TGTGCCAGCACCCCTACTGGGGGGTCTCAGCCCCAGCATTTT.

The chain uses TRBV6-2 or TRBV6-3 and TRBJ2-5; TRBD2 agrees at 9 bases. The germline V gene has CDR1 MNHEY and CDR2 SVGEGT. J was trimmed by 0 bases and V by 2 bases; bases with no gene match: 10. The CDR3 length is 18 residues. The CDR3 DNA is TGTGCCAGCAGTTACCCCTCCAAAGGCGGGGGGGACCAAGAGACCCAGTACTTC. Translation gives CASSYPSKGGGDQETQYF.

The chain uses TRBV7-9 and TRBJ1-1; no definite D call. Germline CDR1 and CDR2: SEHNR and FQNEAQ (reference sequence). V was cut by 7 bases and J by 1 base, with 7 bases left in between. The CDR3 extends over 12 amino acids. In DNA form, the CDR3 reads TGTGCCAGCACGCCTACGAACACTGAAGCTTTCTTT. It codes for CASTPTNTEAFF.

The chain combines TRBV20-1 with TRBJ1-5; 9 bases are shared with TRBD1. Losses at the gene ends were 3 bases for V and 6 bases for J; bases not matched to a gene: 9. This CDR3 is 15 amino acids long. Looked up from germline, CDR1 is DFQATT and CDR2 is SNEGSKA (reference sequence). The CDR3 protein is CSASGGQGFGQPQHF. In DNA, the CDR3 is TGCAGTGCTAGTGGAGGACAGGGGTTCGGTCAGCCCCAGCATTTT.

This rearrangement joins TRBV5-8 to TRBJ1-4, with D uncertain. The V end lost 0 bases, the J end lost 4 bases, and 4 bases lay between the germline ends. The CDR3 is 13 amino acids. CDR1 and CDR2 from the germline V gene are SGHTS and YDEGEE. The chain's CDR3 is CASSLDSNEKLFF. CDR3 DNA: TGTGCCAGCAGCTTGGACAGTAATGAAAAACTGTTTTTT.

V usage is TRBV18 and J usage is TRBJ2-5, with 7 bases lining up with TRBD1. Germline V gene data show CDR1 as KGHSH and CDR2 as LQKENI. The CDR3 spans 13 residues. V lost 4 bases to trimming and J lost 2 bases; unmatched junction nucleotides: 1. Here the CDR3 reads CASSQGQQETQYF. CDR3 bases: TGTGCCAGCTCACAGGGACAGCAAGAGACCCAGTACTTC.

The rearrangement uses TRBV30 and TRBJ2-7; 10 bases are a match to TRBD1. CDR3 length: 14 residues. The ends lost 1 base at V and 7 bases at J; junction bases unmatched: 7. Germline values: CDR1 GTSNPN, CDR2 SVGIG (reference sequence). The CDR3 coding sequence is TGTGCCTGGAGTGCCGGGACAGGGGTCTGGGAGCAGTACTTC. This translates into CAWSAGTGVWEQYF.

The rearrangement joins TRBV13 to TRBJ1-4; TRBD1 aligns across 7 bases. The CDR3 has 13 amino acids. The ends lost 2 bases at V and 9 bases at J; junction bases unmatched: 3. Per the germline V gene, CDR1 is PRHDT and CDR2 is FYEKMQ (reference sequence). CDR3 sequence: CASSLHRGKKLFF. CDR3 coding DNA: TGTGCCAGCAGCTTACACAGGGGAAAAAAACTGTTTTTT. Full variable domain (outside the CDR3, taken from reference TRBV13 and TRBJ1-4): AAGVIQSPRHLIKEKRETATLKCYPIPRHDTVYWYQQGPGQDPQFLISFYEKMQSDKGSIPDRFSAQQFSDYHSELNMSSLELGDSALYFCASSLHRGKKLFFGSGTQLSVL.

The count of this clone is one. The V and J genes are TRBV10-3 and TRBJ2-2, with 8 bases aligning to TRBD1. The CDR3 sequence is 14 residues long. V shed 11 bases, J shed 3 bases, and the junction held 8 bases outside the gene matches. CDR1 and CDR2 from the germline V gene are ENHRY and SYGVKD. The CDR3 region is CAPPQGADTGELFF. The CDR3 nucleotides read TGTGCCCCTCCCCAGGGGGCGGACACCGGGGAGCTGTTTTTT.

V is TRBV15 and J is TRBJ1-1; 7 bases fit TRBD1. The germline gives CDR1 LNHNV, CDR2 YYDKDF (reference sequence). CDR3 size: 14 residues. The junction had 4 bases not matched to a gene; V was cut back by 5 bases and J by 1 base. The CDR3: CATSLQGKNTEAFF. CDR3 sequence (DNA): TGTGCCACCAGCTTACAGGGGAAGAACACTGAAGCTTTCTTT. Using reference TRBV15 and TRBJ1-1 for the parts outside the CDR3, the full variable domain is DAMVIQNPRYQVTQFGKPVTLSCSQTLNHNVMYWYQQKSSQAPKLLFHYYDKDFNNEADTPDNFQSRRPNTSFCFLDIRSPGLGDTAMYLCATSLQGKNTEAFFGQGTRLTVV.

V usage is TRBV5-1 and J usage is TRBJ2-7, with 8 nucleotides matching TRBD1. This CDR3 is built from 16 residues. Germline CDR1 reads SGHRS; CDR2 reads YFSETQ. The junction had 7 bases not matched to a gene; V was cut back by 0 bases and J by 2 bases. The CDR3 DNA reads as TGCGCCAGCAGCTTGGGAGGGACAGGAGAGCCCTACGAGCAGTACTTC. This encodes CASSLGGTGEPYEQYF.

The chain couples TRBV6-5 to TRBJ1-2; 10 bases match TRBD1. V trimming: 6 bases; J trimming: 5 bases; junction bases outside the gene matches: 6. The germline V gene encodes CDR1 MNHEY and CDR2 SVGAGI. The CDR3 extends over 14 amino acids. The CDR3: CASRRTGGEYGYTF. In nucleotides, the CDR3 is TGTGCCAGCAGGAGGACAGGGGGGGAGTATGGCTACACCTTC.

The chain uses TRBV4-3 and TRBJ1-2; D is uncertain. Trimming cost V 0 bases and J 2 bases, with 7 bases left between them. From germline, CDR1 is LGHNA and CDR2 YSLEER. The CDR3 contains 14 residues. CDR3 bases: TGCGCCAGCAGCCAAGAACCGGAGAACTATGGCTACACCTTC. It translates to CASSQEPENYGYTF.

The chain has TRBV19 and TRBJ1-2; 12 bases align to TRBD1. The CDR3 has 16 residues. Germline values: CDR1 LNHDA, CDR2 SQIVND (reference sequence). With 5 bases clipped from V and 4 bases from J, the junction kept 8 bases outside the gene matches. The CDR3 DNA reads as TGTGCCAGTAGTCACCGGGACAGGGGGCGCGTCTATGGCTACACCTTC. Protein: CASSHRDRGRVYGYTF. The variable domain in full, with the rest retrieved from reference TRBV19 and TRBJ1-2, is DGGITQSPKYLFRKEGQNVTLSCEQNLNHDAMYWYRQDPGQGLRLIYYSQIVNDFQKGDIAEGYSVSREKKESFPLTVTSAQKNPTAFYLCASSHRDRGRVYGYTFGSGTRLTVV.

This chain connects TRBV7-9 to TRBJ2-7; 8 bases agree with TRBD1. Germline trimming cut 7 bases from V and 2 bases from J; bases unmatched to any gene: 10. The CDR3 totals 15 residues. Germline V gene lookup returns CDR1 SEHNR and CDR2 FQNEAQ (reference sequence). The CDR3 is CASTHGGTGTYEQYF. The CDR3, as DNA: TGTGCCAGCACCCATGGTGGGACAGGCACCTACGAGCAGTACTTC.